The source of this T cell receptor beta chain is a study of control samples from healthy donors and cancer patients. Libraries were prepared by immunoSEQ multiplex PCR; TCRdb keeps only in-frame clonotypes and omits some of them. The sample lists approximately 150,000 clones, 80% to 95% occurring once. Source material: blood. The clonotype originates from a man aged 25 to 40 in good health.

The CDR3 DNA is TGTGCCAGTAGGCCCTACTTCTGGGGTACAGATACGCAGTATTTT. It translates to CASRPYFWGTDTQYF. This chain uses TRBV19 with TRBJ2-3; D remains unclear. The CDR3 totals 15 residues. The germline V gene has CDR1 LNHDA and CDR2 SQIVND (reference sequence). Trimming shortened V by 6 bases and J by 3 bases, and 16 bases separated the two germline ends.